The 30 T cell receptor beta chains given below trace back to one sample, sequenced in a study of shared clonotypes between healthy human individuals (dated by TCRdb to 2018 to 2020). The method was the immunoSEQ multiplex PCR assay. TCRdb carries this immuneACCESS record with in-frame sequences only. Its versions omit some clonotypes, under half of them owing to an unresolved V gene in the studies checked, with the rest unexplained. The sample includes roughly 2.1 million clones, with approximately 94% observed a single time. The ten largest clones add up to about 1.5% of the sample. For the CD8 naive samples, CD45RO-negative cells were positively selected for CCR7, yielding a CD45RA+CCR7+ population from which TemRA cells were excluded. Input material: naive CD8+ T cells from PBMCs. Sample cell subset or site, as interpreted from the label and publication: CD45RA+CCR7+. These receptor sequences come from a man aged 18-30 years in good health. Some clones in this sample may be carry-over from other donors' samples.

V and J are TRBV27 and TRBJ2-7, with D tentatively TRBD2 (6 bases). Trimming took off 0 bases at V and 2 bases at J, with 14 bases between the two ends. CDR3 length: 16 residues. Germline CDR1 MNHEY, CDR2 SMNVEV (reference sequence). Here the CDR3 DNA reads TGTGCCAGCAGTTTATCGAACCGGGAGAGCCCCTACGAGCAGTACTTC. Its protein product is CASSLSNRESPYEQYF.

The gene calls are TRBV19 and TRBJ1-5; the match to TRBD1 covers 11 bases. The length of the CDR3 is 15 residues. Germline V gene sequence: CDR1 LNHDA, CDR2 SQIVND (reference sequence). The V segment lost 6 bases and the J segment 5 bases; nucleotides outside the gene matches: 6. Here the CDR3 reads CASSIGQGADQPQHF. CDR3 DNA sequence: TGTGCCAGTAGCATTGGACAGGGGGCGGATCAGCCCCAGCATTTT.

The gene calls are TRBV7-6 and TRBJ1-2; TRBD1 might be the D (5 bases). Trimming took 5 bases from V and 2 from J, leaving 15 bases between them. The CDR3 runs 15 residues. CDR1 and CDR2 (germline): SGHVS, FNYEAQ. The CDR3 DNA sequence: TGTGCCAGCAGCCTTTCAGCCACAGGAAACTATGGCTACACCTTC. Translated: CASSLSATGNYGYTF.

This chain uses TRBV27 with TRBJ2-5; no definite D call. Trimming cost V 6 bases and J 5 bases, with 7 bases left between them. Germline V gives CDR1 MNHEY, CDR2 SMNVEV (reference sequence). There are 11 residues in the CDR3. The CDR3: CASREFETQYF. The DNA of the CDR3 is TGTGCCAGCAGGGAATTTGAGACCCAGTACTTC.

The chain combines TRBV6-5 with TRBJ1-4; no reliable D call. Germline CDR1 is MNHEY and CDR2 is SVGAGI. V lost 0 bases and J 10 bases, leaving 9 bases between the germline ends. The CDR3 spans 13 residues. The CDR3 coding sequence is TGTGCCAGCAGTTACTCGCCGGAAGGAAAACTGTTTTTT. Its protein product is CASSYSPEGKLFF.

This clone came up a few times. The chain uses TRBV7-9 and TRBJ1-5, with 9 bases matching TRBD1. Germline CDR1 and CDR2: SEHNR and FQNEAQ (reference sequence). With V trimmed by 1 base and J by 7 bases, 2 bases remained unmatched. CDR3 length: 14 residues. CDR3 DNA: TGTGCCAGCAGCTTAGGGACAGGGGTCCAGCCCCAGCATTTT. Its protein is CASSLGTGVQPQHF.

This clone was detected only once. CDR3 sequence reads: CASSLRQRYNEQFF. The CDR3 nucleotides are TGTGCCAGCAGCTTAAGACAGCGTTACAATGAGCAGTTCTTC. V usage is TRBV13 and J usage is TRBJ2-1; D may be TRBD1 (5 bases). The V end was cut by 2 bases, the J end by 4 bases, with 9 bases between. The CDR3 covers 14 residues. Germline V gene sequence: CDR1 PRHDT, CDR2 FYEKMQ (reference sequence).

This sequence joins TRBV27 and TRBJ2-6, with TRBD1 matching over 9 bases. The germline V gene encodes CDR1 MNHEY and CDR2 SMNVEV (reference sequence). Trimming took 6 bases from V and 4 from J; bases not matched to a gene: 7. The CDR3 is 16 residues long. CDR3 residues: CASSWGQGAGANVLTF. CDR3 nucleotides: TGTGCCAGCAGCTGGGGACAGGGAGCAGGGGCCAACGTCCTGACTTTC.

V and J are TRBV27 and TRBJ2-7; tentatively, D is TRBD1 (5 bases). This CDR3 spans 16 amino acids. V dropped 2 bases and J dropped 0 bases, with 14 bases sitting between them. Per the germline V gene, CDR1 is MNHEY and CDR2 is SMNVEV (reference sequence). The CDR3 region is CASSLGVGQGSYEQYF. Written as DNA, the CDR3 is TGTGCCAGCAGTTTAGGGGTGGGGCAGGGCTCCTACGAGCAGTACTTC.

The chain recombines TRBV18 with TRBJ2-1; 7 nucleotides line up with TRBD2. V gave up 4 bases and J gave up 5 bases; unmatched junction bases: 11. This CDR3 is built from 16 residues. The germline V gene has CDR1 KGHSH and CDR2 LQKENI. DNA of the CDR3: TGTGCCAGCTCACGCCGAGGGGAGGGGCTCGACAATGAGCAGTTCTTC. The encoded protein is CASSRRGEGLDNEQFF.

The rearrangement links TRBV9 to TRBJ2-5; TRBD2 matches 11 bases. The germline V gene has CDR1 SGDLS and CDR2 YYNGEE. V lost 2 bases, J lost 5 bases, and 8 bases stayed unmatched. The CDR3 contains 16 residues. The chain's CDR3 is CASSVLAGGLGETQYF. The CDR3 DNA reads TGTGCCAGCAGCGTGCTAGCGGGAGGTCTTGGGGAGACCCAGTACTTC.

The rearrangement joins TRBV11-2 to TRBJ1-1; D is ambiguous. In germline, CDR1 is SGHAT, CDR2 FQNNGV. This CDR3 has 16 residues. The germline V and J ends were trimmed by 1 base and 4 bases, with 16 bases remaining between them. CDR3 residues: CASSLAGPVFGTEAFF. CDR3 sequence (DNA): TGTGCCAGCAGCTTAGCCGGCCCCGTGTTTGGCACTGAAGCTTTCTTT.

The CDR3 protein is CASSTENYNEQFF. Here the CDR3 DNA reads TGTGCCAGCTCAACCGAAAATTACAATGAGCAGTTCTTC. The genes are TRBV18 and TRBJ2-1; D gene uncertain. The CDR3 loop spans 13 amino acids. Germline V gives CDR1 KGHSH, CDR2 LQKENI. Deletions cut 5 bases from V and 4 bases from J, with 9 bases between.

The V call is TRBV4-1, the J call TRBJ1-4; 9 positions match TRBD1. Trimming at V came to 3 bases and at J to 8 bases, leaving 16 bases not matched to a gene. The CDR3 is made up of 18 amino acids. Germline V gene sequence: CDR1 MGHRA, CDR2 YSYEKL. The CDR3 region has the DNA TGCGCCAGCAGCCAGCTGCCCGGGACAGGGAGAGGAGGAGAAAAACTGTTTTTT. Translated, it gives CASSQLPGTGRGGEKLFF.

This rearrangement joins TRBV2 to TRBJ1-1, with D perhaps matching TRBD1 (5 bases). V was cut by 1 base and J by 3 bases, with 12 bases left in between. CDR1 is SNHLY, CDR2 FYNNEI, per germline. The CDR3 consists of 15 residues. The CDR3 region is CASSEERREDTEAFF. In nucleotides, the CDR3 is TGTGCCAGCAGTGAAGAACGCAGGGAGGACACTGAAGCTTTCTTT.

The rearrangement links TRBV10-3 to TRBJ2-7, with 8 bases matching TRBD1. The germline CDR1 and CDR2 sequences are ENHRY and SYGVKD. V trimming: 2 bases; J trimming: 3 bases; junction bases outside the gene matches: 3. The CDR3 spans 14 residues. The chain's CDR3 is CAISELGQGYEQYF. CDR3 DNA sequence: TGTGCCATCAGTGAGCTCGGACAGGGCTACGAGCAGTACTTC.

The V gene is TRBV19, the J gene TRBJ2-2, with 10 bases matching TRBD2. Germline CDR1 reads LNHDA; CDR2 reads SQIVND (reference sequence). After removal of 3 bases from V and 6 bases from J, the junction contained 7 bases not matched to a gene. The CDR3 loop spans 16 amino acids. The CDR3 region has the DNA TGTGCCAGTAGTATTGGATGGCTAGCGGGAGCCGGGGAGCTGTTTTTT. Amino acid sequence: CASSIGWLAGAGELFF.

V is TRBV11-2 and J is TRBJ1-1; TRBD1 matches at 7 bases. V lost 6 bases and J lost 4; bases outside the gene matches: 20. The CDR3 totals 18 residues. CDR1 is SGHAT, CDR2 FQNNGV, per germline. CDR3 nucleotides: TGTGCCAGCAGATTATACTCCCGACAGGGAGGGATGGGCACTGAAGCTTTCTTT. Encoded protein: CASRLYSRQGGMGTEAFF.

The V call is TRBV29-1, the J call TRBJ2-2; D unclear. Germline CDR1 SQVTM, CDR2 ANQGSEA. Trimming removed 7 bases at V and 4 bases at J, with 7 bases between. This CDR3 comprises 11 residues. The CDR3 coding sequence is TGCAGCGCCGTCATCACCGGGGAGCTGTTTTTT. Translation gives CSAVITGELFF.

The chain employs TRBV29-1 and TRBJ2-7, with D perhaps matching TRBD1 (5 bases). The CDR3 consists of 11 residues. Germline CDR1 is SQVTM and CDR2 is ANQGSEA. V was pared by 1 base and J by 5 bases, with 6 bases between. As DNA, the CDR3 is TGCAGCGTTGAAGCCAGGGACGAGCAGTACTTC. Residues: CSVEARDEQYF.

The rearrangement uses TRBV19 and TRBJ2-5; TRBD2 matches 8 bases. The CDR3 totals 14 residues. The ends lost 5 bases at V and 5 bases at J; junction bases unmatched: 7. Germline loops: CDR1 LNHDA, CDR2 SQIVND (reference sequence). The CDR3 DNA follows: TGTGCCAGTAGTCAGCGGGAGTTGGTGGAGACCCAGTACTTC. Translated: CASSQRELVETQYF.

This chain links TRBV9 with TRBJ2-1, with TRBD2 identical over 10 bases. J was trimmed by 4 bases and V by 0 bases; bases with no gene match: 7. Per the germline V gene, CDR1 is SGDLS and CDR2 is YYNGEE. The CDR3 extends over 17 amino acids. CDR3 nucleotides: TGTGCCAGCAGCGTAGGGAAGGTAGCGGGAGGTTACAATGAGCAGTTCTTC. Translation gives CASSVGKVAGGYNEQFF.

V gene TRBV4-1 combines with J gene TRBJ1-2; D uncertain. V dropped 1 base and J dropped 4 bases, with 16 bases sitting between them. The CDR3 extends over 16 amino acids. Germline V gives CDR1 MGHRA, CDR2 YSYEKL. The CDR3 bases are TGCGCCAGCAGCCAAGGGACCGGCCTTGAGGGCTATGGCTACACCTTC. This gives the protein CASSQGTGLEGYGYTF.

The chain employs TRBV7-9 and TRBJ1-5; TRBD1 matches at 7 bases. The CDR3 is 15 residues long. Losses at the gene ends were 4 bases for V and 5 bases for J; bases not matched to a gene: 8. CDR1 is SEHNR and CDR2 is FQNEAQ in the germline V gene (reference sequence). As DNA, the CDR3 is TGTGCCAGCAGCTCCGAGGGGGACAGAGATCAGCCCCAGCATTTT. Translating it yields CASSSEGDRDQPQHF.

The gene calls are TRBV9 and TRBJ2-3; 9 positions match TRBD2. V gave up 3 bases and J gave up 2 bases; unmatched junction bases: 10. Germline V gene data show CDR1 as SGDLS and CDR2 as YYNGEE. CDR3 length: 17 residues. The CDR3 protein is CASSERAGTSFTDTQYF. In DNA, the CDR3 is TGTGCCAGCAGCGAGCGAGCCGGGACTAGCTTCACAGATACGCAGTATTTT.

The J gene is TRBJ2-2, the V gene TRBV2, with 12 bases fitting TRBD2. Germline values: CDR1 SNHLY, CDR2 FYNNEI. The CDR3 is 18 amino acids. The J segment lost 7 bases and the V segment lost 0 bases, leaving 9 bases of the junction unmatched. This CDR3 is CASSEAASGREIGGELFF. The CDR3 coding sequence is TGTGCCAGCAGTGAAGCGGCTAGCGGGAGGGAAATAGGCGGGGAGCTGTTTTTT.

The V call is TRBV4-3, the J call TRBJ2-5; D is possibly TRBD1 or TRBD2 (5 bases each). The germline gives CDR1 LGHNA, CDR2 YSLEER. The CDR3 runs to 15 residues. The ends were cut back, 2 bases at V and 5 bases at J, with 15 bases in the middle. The CDR3 DNA reads as TGCGCCAGCAGCCAAACCCGAGGGGTTTCCGAGACCCAGTACTTC. Translating gives CASSQTRGVSETQYF.

This rearrangement joins TRBV27 to TRBJ2-2; the D call may be TRBD1 or TRBD2 (5 bases each). Looked up from germline, CDR1 is MNHEY and CDR2 is SMNVEV (reference sequence). The CDR3 loop spans 14 amino acids. Trimming removed 9 bases at V and 6 bases at J, with 17 bases between. This CDR3 reads CASGDRNVAGELFF. The CDR3 coding sequence is TGTGCCAGTGGGGACCGAAACGTGGCCGGGGAGCTGTTTTTT.

About this clone itself: Other nucleotide sequences from this sample produce the same CDR3. J is TRBJ2-7 and V is TRBV28; 9 positions agree with TRBD1. The CDR3 has 13 amino acids. The V and J ends lost 8 bases and 4 bases, in that order; junction bases with no gene match: 6. Germline CDR1 reads MDHEN; CDR2 reads SYDVKM. The CDR3 sequence: CASRGQGIYEQYF. The CDR3 DNA reads TGTGCCAGCCGGGGACAGGGTATTTACGAGCAGTACTTC.

V usage is TRBV6-5 and J usage is TRBJ2-7; no clear D. V lost 4 bases and J 2 bases, leaving 12 bases between the germline ends. The CDR3 extends over 14 amino acids. Germline CDR1 MNHEY, CDR2 SVGAGI. In DNA, the CDR3 is TGTGCCAGCAGTTGGCGTCCTTCGGCCTACGAGCAGTACTTC. This codes for CASSWRPSAYEQYF.